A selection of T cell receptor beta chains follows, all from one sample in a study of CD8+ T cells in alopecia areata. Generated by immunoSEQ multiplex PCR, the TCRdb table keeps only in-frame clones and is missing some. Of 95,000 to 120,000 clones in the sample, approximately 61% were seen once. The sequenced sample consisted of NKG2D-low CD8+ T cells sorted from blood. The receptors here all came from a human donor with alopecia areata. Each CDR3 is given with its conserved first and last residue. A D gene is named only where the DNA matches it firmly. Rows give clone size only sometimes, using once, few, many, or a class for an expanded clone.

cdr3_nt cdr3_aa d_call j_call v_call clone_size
TGTGCCAGCAGCGCGAGGACTAGGGGTGAGCAGTACTTC CASSARTRGEQYF TRBD2 TRBJ2-7 TRBV7-9 NA
TGTGCCAGCTCACGAGATACGCAGTATTTT CASSRDTQYF NA TRBJ2-3 TRBV18 few
TGTGCCAGTAGTATAGTTGGGGATCGATTCTACAATGAGCAGTTCTTC CASSIVGDRFYNEQFF NA TRBJ2-1 TRBV19 NA
TGTGCCAGCAGCCAAGAAGAGCCGGGACAAACCGTCTACGAGCAGTACTTC CASSQEEPGQTVYEQYF NA TRBJ2-7 TRBV4-2 NA
TGTGCCTGGAGTGTTCCGGGACTAGCGGGATACTACGAGCAGTACTTC CAWSVPGLAGYYEQYF TRBD2 TRBJ2-7 TRBV30 NA
TGCAGTGCTTCTGAGACTCTCTTC CSASETLF NA TRBJ2-1 TRBV20-1 NA
TGCGCCAGCAGCTTGGCCTTGCTTAGGGGAGAGACCCAGTACTTC CASSLALLRGETQYF NA TRBJ2-5 TRBV5-1 NA
TGTGCCACCAGCAAAAGGGCCAACACTGAAGCTTTCTTT CATSKRANTEAFF NA TRBJ1-1 TRBV15 NA
TGTGCCAGCAGTTTAACATTGTACACTGAAGCTTTCTTT CASSLTLYTEAFF NA TRBJ1-1 TRBV28 few
TGTGCCAGCAGTTTGTCTGGGACCACCTCCTACAATGAGCAGTTCTTC CASSLSGTTSYNEQFF NA TRBJ2-1 TRBV27 once
TGCGCCAGCAGTCAATCGGTTCGGTCAGGGATGAACACTGAAGCTTTCTTT CASSQSVRSGMNTEAFF NA TRBJ1-1 TRBV23-1 NA